These 5 T cell receptor beta chains share one sample of origin, sequenced in a study of T cell clonotyping in hematopoietic cell transplantation (dated by TCRdb to about 2021). The time point label for this specimen denotes: 100 days after allo-HCT. Receptor amplification or capture employed the immunoSEQ multiplex PCR assay. The source is immuneACCESS, and TCRdb retained only in-frame sequences with V and J called. Part of the clones is not carried over; for the studies checked, unresolved V genes explain less than half of this, and the remainder is unexplained. Present in this sample are some 30,000 clones, roughly 90% of which were seen just once. The top ten clones comprise roughly 10% of the sample. Sequenced material: PBMCs, taken 100 days after allogeneic stem cell transplant. The source of these receptors is a female patient in her fifties or sixties who had an allogeneic stem cell transplant from a related donor, so the T cells may come from the graft donor. Some clones in this sample may be carry-over from other donors' samples.

This chain connects TRBV9 to TRBJ2-3; D may be TRBD2 (5 bases). Germline V lookup: CDR1 SGDLS, CDR2 YYNGEE. Trimming removed 3 bases at V and 3 bases at J, with 11 bases between. There are 14 residues in the CDR3. The CDR3 reads CASSALARTDTQYF. The CDR3 region has the DNA TGTGCCAGCAGCGCCTTAGCGAGGACAGATACGCAGTATTTT.

The rearrangement links TRBV5-1 to TRBJ1-1; D ambiguous. This CDR3 region has 13 residues. CDR1 SGHRS and CDR2 YFSETQ come from the germline V gene. Trimming shortened V by 4 bases and J by 0 bases, and 7 bases separated the two germline ends. The CDR3 region has the DNA TGCGCCAGCAGCCCAGCGGTGAACACTGAAGCTTTCTTT. It codes for CASSPAVNTEAFF.

The chain recombines TRBV5-1 with TRBJ1-1, with TRBD1 matching 10 bases. With V trimmed by 0 bases and J by 6 bases, 5 bases remained unmatched. CDR1 and CDR2 from the germline V gene are SGHRS and YFSETQ. The CDR3 totals 15 residues. This chain's CDR3 is CASSLGTGGSAEAFF. The CDR3 nucleotides are TGCGCCAGCAGCTTGGGGACAGGGGGGTCGGCTGAAGCTTTCTTT.

This chain joins TRBV5-6 and TRBJ1-5; 7 positions agree with TRBD1. Germline trimming cut 2 bases from V and 2 bases from J; bases unmatched to any gene: 7. This CDR3 contains 16 residues. Germline loops: CDR1 SGHDT, CDR2 YYEEEE. CDR3 coding DNA: TGTGCCAGCAGCTTATTCAGGGGGGAGGGCAATCAGCCCCAGCATTTT. It translates to CASSLFRGEGNQPQHF. The complete variable domain, with remaining parts taken from reference TRBV5-6 and TRBJ1-5, reads DAGVTQSPTHLIKTRGQQVTLRCSPKSGHDTVSWYQQALGQGPQFIFQYYEEEERQRGNFPDRFSGHQFPNYSSELNVNALLLGDSALYLCASSLFRGEGNQPQHFGDGTRLSIL.

The J gene is TRBJ1-5, the V gene TRBV7-8, with D perhaps matching TRBD1 (5 bases). This CDR3 comprises 15 residues. Germline V lookup: CDR1 SGHVS, CDR2 FQNEAQ. The V end lost 3 bases, the J end lost 0 bases, and 9 bases lay between the germline ends. CDR3 in amino acids: CASSFSGGSNQPQHF. The CDR3 coding sequence is TGTGCCAGCAGCTTCTCGGGGGGTAGCAATCAGCCCCAGCATTTT.